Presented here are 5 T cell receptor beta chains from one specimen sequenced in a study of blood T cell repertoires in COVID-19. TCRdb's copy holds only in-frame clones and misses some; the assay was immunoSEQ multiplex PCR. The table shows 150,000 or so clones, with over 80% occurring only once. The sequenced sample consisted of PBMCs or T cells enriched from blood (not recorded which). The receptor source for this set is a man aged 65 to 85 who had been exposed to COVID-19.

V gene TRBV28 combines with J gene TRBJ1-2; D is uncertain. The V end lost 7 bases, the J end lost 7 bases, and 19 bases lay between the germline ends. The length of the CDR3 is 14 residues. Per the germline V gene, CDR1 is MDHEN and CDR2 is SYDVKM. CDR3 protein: CASNLRNAGGGYTF. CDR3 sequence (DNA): TGTGCCAGCAATTTGAGAAATGCTGGCGGTGGCTACACCTTC.

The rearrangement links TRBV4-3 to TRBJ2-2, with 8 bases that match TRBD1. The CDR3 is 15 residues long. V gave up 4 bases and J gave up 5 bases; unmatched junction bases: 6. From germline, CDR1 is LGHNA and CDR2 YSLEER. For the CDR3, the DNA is TGCGCCAGCAGCCGGACCCGGACAGGGACCGGGGAGCTGTTTTTT. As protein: CASSRTRTGTGELFF.

The CDR3 DNA follows: TGTGCCAGCAGCTTGGCCTGGACTAGCGGGAGGATCTACGAGCAGTACTTC. It specifies CASSLAWTSGRIYEQYF. V usage is TRBV5-8 and J usage is TRBJ2-7; 14 positions agree with TRBD2. Germline V gives CDR1 SGHTS, CDR2 YDEGEE. J gave up 3 bases and V 0 bases, and 5 bases lay outside the gene matches. CDR3 length: 17 residues.

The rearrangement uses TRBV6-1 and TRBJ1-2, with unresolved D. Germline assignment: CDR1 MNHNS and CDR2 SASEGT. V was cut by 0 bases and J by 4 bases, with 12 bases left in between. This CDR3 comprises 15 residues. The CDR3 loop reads CASSEAVLTSYGYTF. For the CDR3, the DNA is TGTGCCAGCAGTGAAGCAGTCCTAACCTCCTATGGCTACACCTTC.

The CDR3 protein is CASSQSSGIAYEQYF. The CDR3 nucleotides are TGCGCCAGCAGCCAATCTAGCGGGATCGCCTACGAGCAGTACTTC. V gene TRBV4-3 combines with J gene TRBJ2-7; the match to TRBD2 covers 9 bases. V shed 2 bases and J 2 bases; nucleotides not matched to a gene: 4. Germline CDR1 is LGHNA and CDR2 is YSLEER. This CDR3 region has 15 residues.